The rows below give T cell receptor beta chains drawn from one sample of a study of blood T cell repertoires in COVID-19. TCRdb's copy holds only in-frame clones and misses some; the assay was immunoSEQ multiplex PCR. The data show some 150,000 clones, about four fifths seen once. Material for sequencing was peripheral blood. The source of these receptors is a human donor with acute or convalescent COVID-19. The donor label of this sample is uncertain. Each CDR3 is given with its conserved first and last residue. A D gene is named only where the DNA matches it firmly. Clone size is not always given. Where it is, it says once, few, many or a class for expanded clones.

d_call,v_call,clone_size,j_call,cdr3_aa,cdr3_nt
-,TRBV6-2/TRBV6-3,-,TRBJ1-1,CASSPTGGVNTEAFF,TGTGCCAGCAGTCCGACAGGAGGAGTGAACACTGAAGCTTTCTTT
-,TRBV10-3,-,TRBJ1-6,CATRSSGQNNSPLHF,TGTGCCACAAGAAGCTCGGGACAAAATAATTCACCCCTCCACTTT
TRBD1,TRBV5-1,-,TRBJ1-6,CASSVGTGNSPLHF,TGCGCCAGCAGCGTTGGGACAGGGAATTCACCCCTCCACTTT
-,TRBV27,-,TRBJ1-1,CASSFTGTTEAFF,TGTGCCAGCAGTTTCACAGGGACCACTGAAGCTTTCTTT
-,TRBV29-1,-,TRBJ1-3,CSVEEGPTGNTIYF,TGCAGCGTTGAAGAGGGCCCTACTGGAAACACCATATATTTT
-,TRBV14,-,TRBJ1-4,CASSQQGIEKLFF,TGTGCCAGCAGCCAACAGGGGATAGAAAAACTGTTTTTT
-,TRBV19,once,TRBJ1-5,CASRRRGGGQPQHF,TGTGCCAGTAGGCGGCGGGGGGGCGGTCAGCCCCAGCATTTT
TRBD1,TRBV6-6,-,TRBJ2-5,CASTSDRVKTQYF,TGTGCCAGCACCTCGGACAGGGTGAAGACCCAGTACTTC
-,TRBV14,-,TRBJ1-2,CASSQDGFRGYTF,TGTGCCAGCAGCCAAGACGGGTTTCGGGGCTACACCTTC
-,TRBV18,-,TRBJ1-2,CASSPPGGSYGYTF,TGTGCCAGCTCACCACCGGGGGGAAGTTATGGCTACACCTTC
-,TRBV30,once,TRBJ1-2,CAWGQSNYGYTF,TGTGCCTGGGGGCAGTCGAACTATGGCTACACCTTC
-,TRBV6-5,-,TRBJ1-2,CASSQTGYGYTF,TGTGCCAGCAGTCAGACGGGCTATGGCTACACCTTC
-,TRBV6-1,-,TRBJ1-2,CASSESHRQRYGYTF,TGTGCCAGCAGTGAAAGCCATAGGCAGCGCTATGGCTACACCTTC
-,TRBV19,-,TRBJ1-6,CASSITGFYNSPLHF,TGTGCCAGTAGTATTACAGGGTTCTATAATTCACCCCTCCACTTT
-,TRBV12-5,-,TRBJ1-1,CASGSPRAAFF,TGTGCTAGTGGATCCCCCAGGGCAGCTTTCTTT
-,TRBV29-1,-,TRBJ2-1,CSVVRAGTYNEQFF,TGCAGCGTTGTAAGGGCAGGGACCTACAATGAGCAGTTCTTC
TRBD1,TRBV5-1,few,TRBJ1-2,CASSLGDRVDYGYTF,TGCGCCAGCAGCTTGGGGGACAGGGTCGACTATGGCTACACCTTC
-,TRBV2,once,TRBJ2-2,CASSSSGWGTGELFF,TGTGCCAGCAGTTCCTCGGGGTGGGGCACCGGGGAGCTGTTTTTT
-,TRBV13,-,TRBJ1-3,CASSIGADSGNTIYF,TGTGCCAGCAGCATAGGGGCAGACTCTGGAAACACCATATATTTT
-,TRBV2,-,TRBJ2-7,CASSEFSPPDYEQYF,TGTGCCAGCAGTGAATTTAGCCCCCCCGACTACGAGCAGTACTTC
-,TRBV19,few,TRBJ2-1,CASSLRENRGDEQFF,TGTGCCAGTAGTCTCAGGGAAAACAGAGGCGATGAGCAGTTCTTC
-,TRBV30,-,TRBJ1-3,CAWSSLQGTSGNTIYF,TGTGCCTGGAGTTCCCTTCAGGGCACTTCTGGAAACACCATATATTTT
-,TRBV5-1,once,TRBJ1-3,CASSSGSGNTIYF,TGCGCCAGCAGCTCAGGGTCTGGAAACACCATATATTTT
-,TRBV30,-,TRBJ1-3,CACRQAGNTIYF,TGTGCCTGCCGACAGGCCGGAAACACCATATATTTT
-,TRBV7-3,-,TRBJ1-6,CASSPGGINSPLHF,TGTGCCAGCAGCCCCGGGGGAATAAATTCACCCCTCCACTTT
TRBD1,TRBV19,few,TRBJ1-2,CASSRGFYGYTF,TGTGCCAGTTCCAGGGGGTTCTATGGCTACACCTTC
TRBD1,TRBV7-2,-,TRBJ1-1,CASSFRTGIAFF,TGTGCCAGCAGCTTCAGGACAGGGATAGCTTTCTTT
-,TRBV5-1,once,TRBJ1-1,CASSRQTNTEAFF,TGCGCCAGCAGTAGACAGACGAACACTGAAGCTTTCTTT
TRBD2,TRBV9,-,TRBJ2-1,CASSPRGLAGVGEQFF,TGTGCCAGCAGCCCTCGGGGACTAGCGGGGGTCGGTGAGCAGTTCTTC
-,TRBV19,-,TRBJ1-2,CASSYQGPDYGYTF,TGTGCCAGTAGTTACCAGGGGCCAGACTATGGCTACACCTTC
-,TRBV7-9,few,TRBJ2-3,CAIAPGDTQYF,TGTGCCATCGCCCCGGGGGATACGCAGTATTTT
-,TRBV24-1,once,TRBJ2-1,CATSDRDRYNEQFF,TGTGCCACCAGTGACCGCGACAGATACAATGAGCAGTTCTTC
-,TRBV24-1,-,TRBJ1-1,CATSDLTDEAFF,TGTGCCACCAGTGATTTGACAGATGAAGCTTTCTTT
-,TRBV12-5,once,TRBJ2-3,CASGYSTDTQYF,TGTGCTAGTGGGTATAGCACAGATACGCAGTATTTT
-,TRBV7-9,-,TRBJ2-3,CASSPWGVRGTDTQYF,TGTGCCAGCAGCCCTTGGGGGGTGAGGGGCACAGATACGCAGTATTTT
-,TRBV7-6,-,TRBJ2-1,CASSLGVNEQFF,TGTGCCAGCAGCTTAGGAGTAAATGAGCAGTTCTTC
-,TRBV27,-,TRBJ1-5,CASSFYSNQPQHF,TGTGCCAGCAGTTTCTATAGCAATCAGCCCCAGCATTTT
TRBD1,TRBV4-1,-,TRBJ1-2,CASSPGQAAIANYGYTF,TGCGCCAGCAGCCCAGGACAGGCGGCAATAGCTAACTATGGCTACACCTTC
TRBD1,TRBV6-5,-,TRBJ1-2,CASTQGGNYGYTF,TGTGCCAGCACCCAGGGGGGAAACTATGGCTACACCTTC
TRBD1,TRBV4-2,-,TRBJ1-3,CASSQTGLQGKNTIYF,TGTGCCAGCAGCCAAACCGGTCTACAGGGGAAGAACACCATATATTTT
TRBD1,TRBV6-5,few,TRBJ2-3,CASSYSTGDTQYF,TGTGCCAGCAGTTACTCGACAGGGGATACGCAGTATTTT
-,TRBV5-1,few,TRBJ1-1,CASSSGLRNTEAFF,TGCGCCAGCAGCTCTGGACTGAGGAACACTGAAGCTTTCTTT
-,TRBV7-9,few,TRBJ2-1,CASSLGGLVRNEQFF,TGTGCCAGCAGCTTAGGGGGGCTAGTACGCAATGAGCAGTTCTTC